This T cell receptor (beta chain) was recorded in a study of T cell repertoires in cytomegalovirus infection. Notes on this clonotype: The antigen remains unidentified.

TCRdb reprocessed the reads via MiXCR and lists one record per CDR3 protein. The table has 900,000 to 950,000 distinct CDR3 sequences, around 29% seen once. The CDR3 has 12 amino acids. The germline CDR1 and CDR2 sequences are KGHDR and SFDVKD. Trimming cost V 9 bases and J 7 bases, with 14 bases left between them. Sequencing used cultured CD8+ T cells from PBMCs, obtained from culture after CMV antigen stimulation. The sequence came from a human donor in good health (CMV status not recorded). Some clones in this sample may be carry-over from other donors' samples. V and J are TRBV24-1 and TRBJ1-2; D unclear. The CDR3 region is CATPAAVCGYTF. The CDR3 DNA reads as TGTGCCACCCCGGCTGCGGTTTGTGGCTACACCTTC.